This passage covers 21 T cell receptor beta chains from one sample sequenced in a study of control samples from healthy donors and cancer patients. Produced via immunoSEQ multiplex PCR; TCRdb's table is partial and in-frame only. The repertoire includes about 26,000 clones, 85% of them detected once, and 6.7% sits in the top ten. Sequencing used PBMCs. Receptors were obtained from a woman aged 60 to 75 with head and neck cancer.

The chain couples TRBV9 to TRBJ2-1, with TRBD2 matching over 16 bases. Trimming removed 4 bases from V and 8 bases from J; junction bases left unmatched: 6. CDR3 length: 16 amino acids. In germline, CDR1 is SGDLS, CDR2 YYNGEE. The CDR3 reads CASSLGLAGGPDEQFF. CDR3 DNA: TGTGCCAGCAGCTTGGGACTAGCGGGAGGGCCTGATGAGCAGTTCTTC.

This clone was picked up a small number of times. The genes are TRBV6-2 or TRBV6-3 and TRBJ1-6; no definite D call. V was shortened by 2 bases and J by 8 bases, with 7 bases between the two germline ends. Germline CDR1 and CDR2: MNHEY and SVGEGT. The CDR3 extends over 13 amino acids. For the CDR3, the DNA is TGTGCCAGCAGTTACATCCAGGATTCACCCCTCCACTTT. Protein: CASSYIQDSPLHF.

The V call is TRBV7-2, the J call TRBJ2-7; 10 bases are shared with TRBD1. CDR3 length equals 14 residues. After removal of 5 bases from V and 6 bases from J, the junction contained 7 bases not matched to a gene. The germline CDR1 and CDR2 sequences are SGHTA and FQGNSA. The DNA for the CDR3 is TGTGCCAGCAGCAGACAGGGGGCGATTGGCGAGCAGTACTTC. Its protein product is CASSRQGAIGEQYF.

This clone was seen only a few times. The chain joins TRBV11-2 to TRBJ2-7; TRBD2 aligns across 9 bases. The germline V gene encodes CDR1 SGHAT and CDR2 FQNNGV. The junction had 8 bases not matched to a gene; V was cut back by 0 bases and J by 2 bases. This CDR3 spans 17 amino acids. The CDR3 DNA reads TGTGCCAGCAGCTTAGAGGATTCTAGCGGGAAGCCCTACGAGCAGTACTTC. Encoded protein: CASSLEDSSGKPYEQYF.

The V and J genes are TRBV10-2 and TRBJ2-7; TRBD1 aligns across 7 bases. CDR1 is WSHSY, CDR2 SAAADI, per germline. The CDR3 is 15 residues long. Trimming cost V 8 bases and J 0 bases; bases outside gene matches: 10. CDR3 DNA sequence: TGCGCCAGCGCAGGTGAAGGGGGCATCTCCTACGAGCAGTACTTC. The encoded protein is CASAGEGGISYEQYF.

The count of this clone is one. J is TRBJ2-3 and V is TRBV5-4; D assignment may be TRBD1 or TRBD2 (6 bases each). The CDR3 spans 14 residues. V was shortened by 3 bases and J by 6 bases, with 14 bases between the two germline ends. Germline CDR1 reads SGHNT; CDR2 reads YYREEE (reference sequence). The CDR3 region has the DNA TGTGCCAGCAGCTCCGAGGGGGGCAGGGATACGCAGTATTTT. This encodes CASSSEGGRDTQYF. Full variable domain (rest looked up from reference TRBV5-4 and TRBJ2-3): ETGVTQSPTHLIKTRGQQVTLRCSSQSGHNTVSWYQQALGQGPQFIFQYYREEENGRGNFPPRFSGLQFPNYSSELNVNALELDDSALYLCASSSEGGRDTQYFGPGTRLTVL.

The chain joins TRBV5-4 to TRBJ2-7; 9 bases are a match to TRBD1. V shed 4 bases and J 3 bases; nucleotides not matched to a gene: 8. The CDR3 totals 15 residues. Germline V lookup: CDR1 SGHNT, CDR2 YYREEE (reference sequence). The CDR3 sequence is CASSPGTGYLYEQYF. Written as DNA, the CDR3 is TGTGCCAGCAGCCCGGGGACAGGGTACCTCTACGAGCAGTACTTC.

The CDR3 loop reads CASSSAQGNSPLHF. The CDR3 DNA reads as TGTGCCAGCAGCTCTGCGCAGGGTAATTCACCCCTCCACTTT. The chain is built from TRBV13 and TRBJ1-6; D possibly corresponds to TRBD1 (5 bases). The CDR3 contains 14 residues. Trimming took 4 bases from V and 6 from J, leaving 10 bases between them. Germline CDR1 is PRHDT and CDR2 is FYEKMQ (reference sequence).

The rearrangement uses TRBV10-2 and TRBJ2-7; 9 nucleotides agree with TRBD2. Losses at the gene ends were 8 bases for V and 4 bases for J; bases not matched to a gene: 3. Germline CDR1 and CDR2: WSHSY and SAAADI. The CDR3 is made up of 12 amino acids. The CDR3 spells CASYSGSYEQYF. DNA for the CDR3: TGCGCCAGCTATAGCGGGAGTTACGAGCAGTACTTC.

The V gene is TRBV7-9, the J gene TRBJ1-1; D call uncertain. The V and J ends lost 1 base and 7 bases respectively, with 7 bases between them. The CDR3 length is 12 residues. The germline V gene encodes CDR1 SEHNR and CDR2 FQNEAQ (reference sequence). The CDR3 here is CASSLVGYEAFF. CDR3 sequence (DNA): TGTGCCAGCAGCTTAGTGGGCTATGAAGCTTTCTTT.

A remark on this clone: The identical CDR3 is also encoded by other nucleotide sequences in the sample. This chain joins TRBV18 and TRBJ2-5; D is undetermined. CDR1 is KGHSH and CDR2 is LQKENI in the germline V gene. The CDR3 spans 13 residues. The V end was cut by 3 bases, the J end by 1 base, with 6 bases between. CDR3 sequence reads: CASSPNLQETQYF. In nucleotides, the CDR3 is TGTGCCAGCTCACCGAACCTCCAAGAGACCCAGTACTTC.

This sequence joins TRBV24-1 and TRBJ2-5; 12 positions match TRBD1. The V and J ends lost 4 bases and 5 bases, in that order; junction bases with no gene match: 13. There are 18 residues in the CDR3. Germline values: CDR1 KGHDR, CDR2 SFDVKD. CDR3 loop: CATSDRVTGTGGRETQYF. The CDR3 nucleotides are TGTGCCACCAGTGACCGAGTGACCGGGACAGGGGGCAGGGAGACCCAGTACTTC.

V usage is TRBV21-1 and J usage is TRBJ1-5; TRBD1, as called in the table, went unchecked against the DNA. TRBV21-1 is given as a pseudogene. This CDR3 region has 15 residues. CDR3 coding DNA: TGTGCCAGCACCAGGGAACAGGGGGGGGGTCAGCCCCAGCATTTT. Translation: CASTREQGGGQPQHF.

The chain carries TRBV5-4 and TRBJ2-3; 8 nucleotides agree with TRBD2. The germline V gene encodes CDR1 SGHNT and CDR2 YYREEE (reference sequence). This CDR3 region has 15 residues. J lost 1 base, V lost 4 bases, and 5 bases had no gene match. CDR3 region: CASSHGGAGTDTQYF. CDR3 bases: TGTGCCAGCAGCCACGGGGGGGCGGGCACAGATACGCAGTATTTT.

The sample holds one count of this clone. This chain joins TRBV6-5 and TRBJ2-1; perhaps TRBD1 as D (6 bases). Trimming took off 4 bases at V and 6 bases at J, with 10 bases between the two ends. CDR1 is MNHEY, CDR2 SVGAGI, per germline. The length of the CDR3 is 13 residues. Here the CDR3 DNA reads TGTGCCAGCAGTTTGGGACACCTCAATGAGCAGTTCTTC. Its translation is CASSLGHLNEQFF.

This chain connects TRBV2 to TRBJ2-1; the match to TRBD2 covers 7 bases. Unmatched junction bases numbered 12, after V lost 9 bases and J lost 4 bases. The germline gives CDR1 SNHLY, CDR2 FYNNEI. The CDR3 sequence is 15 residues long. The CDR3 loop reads CASQPISSGYNEQFF. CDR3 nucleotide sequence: TGTGCCAGTCAACCAATATCTAGCGGATACAATGAGCAGTTCTTC. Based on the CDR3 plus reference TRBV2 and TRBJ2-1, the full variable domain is EPEVTQTPSHQVTQMGQEVILRCVPISNHLYFYWYRQILGQKVEFLVSFYNNEISEKSEIFDDQFSVERPDGSNFTLKIRSTKLEDSAMYFCASQPISSGYNEQFFGPGTRLTVL.

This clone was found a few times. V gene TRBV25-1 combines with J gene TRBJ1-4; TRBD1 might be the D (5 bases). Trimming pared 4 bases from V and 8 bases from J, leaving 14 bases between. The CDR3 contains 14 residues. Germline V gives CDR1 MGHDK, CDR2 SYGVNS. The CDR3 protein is CASSGVGLGEKLFF. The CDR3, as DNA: TGTGCCAGCAGTGGCGTGGGGCTTGGGGAAAAACTGTTTTTT.

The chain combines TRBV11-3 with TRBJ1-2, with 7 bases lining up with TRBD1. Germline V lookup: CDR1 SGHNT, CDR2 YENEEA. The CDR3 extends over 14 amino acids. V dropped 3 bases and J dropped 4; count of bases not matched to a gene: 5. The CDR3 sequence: CASSFGDRSYGYTF. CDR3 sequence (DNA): TGTGCCAGCAGCTTTGGGGACAGATCCTATGGCTACACCTTC.

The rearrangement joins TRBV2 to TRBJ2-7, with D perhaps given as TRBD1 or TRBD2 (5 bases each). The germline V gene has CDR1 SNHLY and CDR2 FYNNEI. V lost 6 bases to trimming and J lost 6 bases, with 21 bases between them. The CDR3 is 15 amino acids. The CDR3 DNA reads TGTGCCAGCAGCGAACAGGTTCACAAGAGGGGCGAGCAGTACTTC. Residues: CASSEQVHKRGEQYF.

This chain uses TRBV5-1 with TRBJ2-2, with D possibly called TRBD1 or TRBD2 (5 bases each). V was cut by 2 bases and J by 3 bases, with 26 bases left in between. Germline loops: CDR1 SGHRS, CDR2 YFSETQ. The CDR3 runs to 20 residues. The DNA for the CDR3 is TGCGCCAGCAGCTTAGGGACCCACCTGGTTGGAGGATTCCACACCGGGGAGCTGTTTTTT. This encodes CASSLGTHLVGGFHTGELFF.

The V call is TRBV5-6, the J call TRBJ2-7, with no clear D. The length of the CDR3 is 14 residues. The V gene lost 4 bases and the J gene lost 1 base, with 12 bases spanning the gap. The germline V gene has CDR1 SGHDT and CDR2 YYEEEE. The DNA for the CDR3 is TGTGCCAGCAGCCTCCGCCGGATTTCCTACGAGCAGTACTTC. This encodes CASSLRRISYEQYF.